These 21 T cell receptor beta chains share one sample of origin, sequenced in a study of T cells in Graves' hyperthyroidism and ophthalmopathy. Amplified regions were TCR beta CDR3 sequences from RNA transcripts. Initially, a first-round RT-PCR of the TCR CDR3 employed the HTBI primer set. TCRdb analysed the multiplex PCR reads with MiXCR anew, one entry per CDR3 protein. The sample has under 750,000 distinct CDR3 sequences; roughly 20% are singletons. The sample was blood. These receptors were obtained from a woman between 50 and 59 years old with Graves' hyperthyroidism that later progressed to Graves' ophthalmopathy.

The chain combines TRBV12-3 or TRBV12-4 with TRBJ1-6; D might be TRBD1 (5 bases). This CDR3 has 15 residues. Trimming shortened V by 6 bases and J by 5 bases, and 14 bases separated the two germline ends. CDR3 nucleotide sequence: TGTGCCAGCAGGAGTCCGGGACGTAATAATTCACCCCTCCACTTT. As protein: CASRSPGRNNSPLHF.

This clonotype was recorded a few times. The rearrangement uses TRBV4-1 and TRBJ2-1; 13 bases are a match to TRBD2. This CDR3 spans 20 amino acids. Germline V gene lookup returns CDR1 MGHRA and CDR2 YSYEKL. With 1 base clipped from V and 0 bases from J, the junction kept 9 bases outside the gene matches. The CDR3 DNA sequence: TGCGCCAGCAGCCAAGTAGGACTAGCGGGGGCCCTGCCCTCCTACAATGAGCAGTTCTTC. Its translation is CASSQVGLAGALPSYNEQFF.

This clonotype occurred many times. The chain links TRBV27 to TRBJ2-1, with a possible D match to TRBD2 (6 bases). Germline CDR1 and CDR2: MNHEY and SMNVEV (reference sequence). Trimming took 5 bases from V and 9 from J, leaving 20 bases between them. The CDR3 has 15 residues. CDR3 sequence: CASSRGALLASEQFF. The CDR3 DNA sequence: TGTGCCAGCAGTCGCGGTGCCTTACTAGCTAGTGAGCAGTTCTTC.

The CDR3 is CSARVSGGAGTGELFF. CDR3 sequence (DNA): TGCAGTGCTAGAGTTAGCGGGGGGGCCGGAACCGGGGAGCTGTTTTTT. V is TRBV20-1 and J is TRBJ2-2; 11 bases are shared with TRBD2. The ends lost 1 base at V and 5 bases at J; junction bases unmatched: 6. CDR1 DFQATT and CDR2 SNEGSKA come from the germline V gene (reference sequence). The CDR3 spans 16 residues.

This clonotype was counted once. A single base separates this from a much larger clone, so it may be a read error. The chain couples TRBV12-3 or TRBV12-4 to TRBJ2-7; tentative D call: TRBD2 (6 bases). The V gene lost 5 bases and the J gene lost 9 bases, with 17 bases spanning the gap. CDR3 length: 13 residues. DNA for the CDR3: TGTGCCAGCAGTGATCTGGGGGACTCCGGGCAGTACTTC. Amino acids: CASSDLGDSGQYF.

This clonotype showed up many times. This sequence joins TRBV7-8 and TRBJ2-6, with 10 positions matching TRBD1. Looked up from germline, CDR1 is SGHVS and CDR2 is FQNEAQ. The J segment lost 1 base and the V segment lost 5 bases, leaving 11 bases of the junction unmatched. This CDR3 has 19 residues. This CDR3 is CASSPWDRGVGSGANVLTF. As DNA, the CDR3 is TGTGCCAGCAGCCCCTGGGACAGGGGAGTAGGATCTGGGGCCAACGTCCTGACTTTC.

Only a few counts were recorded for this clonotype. CDR3 DNA: TGTGCCAGCAGCGACGTATCGAGGCTAGCGGGGGGGCCGTACGATGAGCAGTTCTTC. Amino acids: CASSDVSRLAGGPYDEQFF. V is TRBV13 and J is TRBJ2-1, with 12 bases that match TRBD2. The CDR3 runs to 19 residues. The germline gives CDR1 PRHDT, CDR2 FYEKMQ (reference sequence). Losses at the gene ends were 5 bases for V and 8 bases for J; bases not matched to a gene: 19.

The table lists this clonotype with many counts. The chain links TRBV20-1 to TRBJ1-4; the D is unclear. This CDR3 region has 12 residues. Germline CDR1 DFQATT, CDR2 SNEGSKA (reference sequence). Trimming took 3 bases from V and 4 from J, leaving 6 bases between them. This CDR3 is CSARHDNEKLFF. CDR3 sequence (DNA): TGCAGTGCTAGGCATGATAATGAAAAACTGTTTTTT.

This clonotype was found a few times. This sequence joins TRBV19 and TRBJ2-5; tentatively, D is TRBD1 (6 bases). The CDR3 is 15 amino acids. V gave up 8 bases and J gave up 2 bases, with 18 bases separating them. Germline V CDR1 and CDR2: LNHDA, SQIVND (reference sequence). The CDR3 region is CASGRNRAPQETQYF. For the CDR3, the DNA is TGTGCCAGTGGGCGGAACAGGGCCCCTCAAGAGACCCAGTACTTC. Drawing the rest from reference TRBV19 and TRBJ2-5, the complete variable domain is DGGITQSPKYLFRKEGQNVTLSCEQNLNHDAMYWYRQDPGQGLRLIYYSQIVNDFQKGDIAEGYSVSREKKESFPLTVTSAQKNPTAFYLCASGRNRAPQETQYFGPGTRLLVL.

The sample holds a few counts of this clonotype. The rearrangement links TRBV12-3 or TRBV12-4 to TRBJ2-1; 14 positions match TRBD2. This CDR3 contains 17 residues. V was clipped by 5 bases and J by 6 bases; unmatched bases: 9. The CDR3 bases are TGTGCCAGCAGTGCACTAAACGGGACTAGCGGGGGCAATGAGCAGTTCTTC. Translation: CASSALNGTSGGNEQFF.

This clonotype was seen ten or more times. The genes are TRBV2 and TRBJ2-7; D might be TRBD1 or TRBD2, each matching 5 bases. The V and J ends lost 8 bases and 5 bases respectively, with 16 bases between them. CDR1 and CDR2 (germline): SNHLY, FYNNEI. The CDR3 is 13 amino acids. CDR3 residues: CASVPEGRHEQYF. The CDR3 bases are TGTGCCAGCGTCCCAGAGGGGCGCCACGAGCAGTACTTC.

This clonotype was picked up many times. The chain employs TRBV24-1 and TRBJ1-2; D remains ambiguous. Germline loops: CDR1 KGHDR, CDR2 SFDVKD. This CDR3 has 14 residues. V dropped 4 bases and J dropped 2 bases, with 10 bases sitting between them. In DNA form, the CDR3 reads TGTGCCACCAGTGACAGCGGGCTCAACTATGGCTACACCTTC. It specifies CATSDSGLNYGYTF.

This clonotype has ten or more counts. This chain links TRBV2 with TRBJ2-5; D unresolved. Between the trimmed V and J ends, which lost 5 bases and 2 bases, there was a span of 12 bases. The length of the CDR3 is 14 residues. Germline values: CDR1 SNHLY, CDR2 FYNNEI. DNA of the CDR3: TGTGCCAGCAGTAGTGGACGGAATCAAGAGACCCAGTACTTC. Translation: CASSSGRNQETQYF.

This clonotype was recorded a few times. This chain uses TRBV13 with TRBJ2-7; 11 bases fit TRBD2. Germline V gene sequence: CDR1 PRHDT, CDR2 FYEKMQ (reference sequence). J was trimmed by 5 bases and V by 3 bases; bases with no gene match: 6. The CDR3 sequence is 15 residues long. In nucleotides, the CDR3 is TGTGCCAGCAGCTTTACTAGCGGGGGCCGGGACGAGCAGTACTTC. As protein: CASSFTSGGRDEQYF.

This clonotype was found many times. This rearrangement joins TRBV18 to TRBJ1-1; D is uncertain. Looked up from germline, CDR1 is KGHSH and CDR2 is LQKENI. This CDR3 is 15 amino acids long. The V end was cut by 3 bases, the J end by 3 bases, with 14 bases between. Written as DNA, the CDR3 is TGTGCCAGCTCACCTCTTGGCAAGGATCACACTGAAGCTTTCTTT. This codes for CASSPLGKDHTEAFF.

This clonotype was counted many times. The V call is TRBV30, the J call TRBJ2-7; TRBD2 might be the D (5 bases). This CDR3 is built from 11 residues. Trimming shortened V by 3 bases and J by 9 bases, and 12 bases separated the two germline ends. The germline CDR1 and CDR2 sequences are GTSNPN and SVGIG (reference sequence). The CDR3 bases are TGTGCCTGGAGCGAGGGTTCATGGCAGTACTTC. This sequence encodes CAWSEGSWQYF.

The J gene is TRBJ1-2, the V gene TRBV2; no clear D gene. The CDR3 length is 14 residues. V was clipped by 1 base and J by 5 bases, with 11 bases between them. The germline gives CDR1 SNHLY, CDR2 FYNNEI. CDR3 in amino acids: CASSEGQQLYGYTF. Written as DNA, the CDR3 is TGTGCCAGCAGTGAAGGGCAGCAACTTTATGGCTACACCTTC.

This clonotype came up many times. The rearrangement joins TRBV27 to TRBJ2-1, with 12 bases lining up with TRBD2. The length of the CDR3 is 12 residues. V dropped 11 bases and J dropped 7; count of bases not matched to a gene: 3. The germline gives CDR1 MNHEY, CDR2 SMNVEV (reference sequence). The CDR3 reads CASSGGGNEQFF. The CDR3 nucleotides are TGTGCCTCTAGCGGGGGGGGAAATGAGCAGTTCTTC.

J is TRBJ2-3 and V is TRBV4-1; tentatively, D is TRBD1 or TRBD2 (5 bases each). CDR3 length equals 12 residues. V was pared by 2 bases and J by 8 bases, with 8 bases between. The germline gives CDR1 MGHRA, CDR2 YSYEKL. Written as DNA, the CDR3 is TGCGCCAGCAGCCAATCAGGGAGTACGCAGTATTTT. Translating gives CASSQSGSTQYF.

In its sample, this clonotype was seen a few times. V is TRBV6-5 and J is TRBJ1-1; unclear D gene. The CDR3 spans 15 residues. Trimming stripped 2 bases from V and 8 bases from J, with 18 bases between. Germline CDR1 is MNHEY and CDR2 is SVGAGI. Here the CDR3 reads CASSYLPNTGSEAFF. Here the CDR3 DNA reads TGTGCCAGCAGTTACCTTCCCAATACGGGCTCGGAAGCTTTCTTT.

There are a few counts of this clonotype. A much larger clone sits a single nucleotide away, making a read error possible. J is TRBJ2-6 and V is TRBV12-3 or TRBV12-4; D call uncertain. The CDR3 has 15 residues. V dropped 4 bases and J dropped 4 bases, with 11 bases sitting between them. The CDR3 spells CASSSPWAGANVLTF. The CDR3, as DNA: TGTGCCAGCAGTTCCCCGTGGGCCGGGGCCAACGTCCTGACTTTC.